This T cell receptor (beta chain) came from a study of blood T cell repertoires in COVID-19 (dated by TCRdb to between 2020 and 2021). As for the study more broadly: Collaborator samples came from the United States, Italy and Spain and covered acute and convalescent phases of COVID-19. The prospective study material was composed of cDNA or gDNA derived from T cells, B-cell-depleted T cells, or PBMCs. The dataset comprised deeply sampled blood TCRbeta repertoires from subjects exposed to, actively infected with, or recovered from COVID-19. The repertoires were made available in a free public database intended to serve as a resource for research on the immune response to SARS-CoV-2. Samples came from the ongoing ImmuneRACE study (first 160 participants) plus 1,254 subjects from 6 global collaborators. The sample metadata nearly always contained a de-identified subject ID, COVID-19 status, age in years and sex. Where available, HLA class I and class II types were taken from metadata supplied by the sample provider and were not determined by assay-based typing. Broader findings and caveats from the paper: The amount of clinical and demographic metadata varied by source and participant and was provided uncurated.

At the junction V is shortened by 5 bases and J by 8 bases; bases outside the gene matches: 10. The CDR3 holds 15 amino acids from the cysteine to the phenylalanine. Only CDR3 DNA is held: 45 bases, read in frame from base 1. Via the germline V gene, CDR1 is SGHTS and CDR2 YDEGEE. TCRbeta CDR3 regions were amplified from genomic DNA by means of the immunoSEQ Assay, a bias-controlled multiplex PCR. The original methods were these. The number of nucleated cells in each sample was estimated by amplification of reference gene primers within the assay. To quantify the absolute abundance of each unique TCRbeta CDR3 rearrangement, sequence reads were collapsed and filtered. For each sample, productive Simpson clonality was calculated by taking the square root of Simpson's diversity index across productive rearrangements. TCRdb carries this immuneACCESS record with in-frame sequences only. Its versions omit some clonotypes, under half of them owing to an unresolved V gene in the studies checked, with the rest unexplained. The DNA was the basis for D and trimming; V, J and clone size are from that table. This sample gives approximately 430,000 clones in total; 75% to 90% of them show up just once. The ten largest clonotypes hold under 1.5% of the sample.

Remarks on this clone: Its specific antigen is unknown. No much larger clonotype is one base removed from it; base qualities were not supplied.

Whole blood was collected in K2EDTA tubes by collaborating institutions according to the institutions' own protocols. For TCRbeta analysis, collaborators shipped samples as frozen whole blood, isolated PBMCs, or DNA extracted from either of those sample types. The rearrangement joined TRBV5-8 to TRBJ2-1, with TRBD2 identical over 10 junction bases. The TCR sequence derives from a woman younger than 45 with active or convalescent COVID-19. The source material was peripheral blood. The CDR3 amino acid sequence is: CASRYLAGVVYEQFF. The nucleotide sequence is TGTGCCAGCAGATACCTAGCGGGAGTTGTCTATGAGCAGTTCTTC.